The 4 T cell receptor beta chains listed next were all sequenced from one sample in a study of blood T cell repertoires in COVID-19. The data were produced by immunoSEQ multiplex PCR, yet TCRdb's version contains in-frame clones alone and is incomplete. The profile shows roughly 190,000 clones, roughly 82% of them singletons. The material sequenced was PBMCs or T cells enriched from blood (not recorded which). These receptors were taken from a man in his forties who had recovered from COVID-19.

The chain has TRBV9 and TRBJ2-7; TRBD1 is a possible D gene (6 bases). CDR3 size: 15 residues. Germline lookup yields CDR1 SGDLS and CDR2 YYNGEE. Trimming cost V 0 bases and J 2 bases, with 12 bases left between them. The CDR3 coding sequence is TGTGCCAGCAGCGTAGATGGACAGACTGCCTACGAGCAGTACTTC. Protein product: CASSVDGQTAYEQYF. The entire variable domain, with the rest obtained from reference TRBV9 and TRBJ2-7, is as follows: DSGVTQTPKHLITATGQRVTLRCSPRSGDLSVYWYQQSLDQGLQFLIQYYNGEERAKGNILERFSAQQFPDLHSELNLSSLELGDSALYFCASSVDGQTAYEQYFGPGTRLTVT.

This chain uses TRBV28 with TRBJ1-5, with a weak D call TRBD1 (5 bases). Germline V lookup: CDR1 MDHEN, CDR2 SYDVKM. The CDR3 consists of 16 residues. The germline V and J ends were trimmed by 5 bases and 0 bases, with 14 bases remaining between them. CDR3 in DNA: TGTGCCAGCAGTCAGGCGGGGGTCGATAGCAATCAGCCCCAGCATTTT. As protein: CASSQAGVDSNQPQHF.

The CDR3 sequence is CASSQILDSAYNEQFF. CDR3 DNA: TGTGCCAGCAGCCAGATCCTCGACAGTGCCTACAATGAGCAGTTCTTC. This chain joins TRBV3-1 (or the pseudogene TRBV3-2) and TRBJ2-1; D possibly corresponds to TRBD1 (5 bases). Germline values: CDR1 LGHDT, CDR2 YNNKEL (reference sequence). Trimming took off 3 bases at V and 2 bases at J, with 14 bases between the two ends. The CDR3 contains 16 residues.

The V and J genes are TRBV9 and TRBJ2-1; the match to TRBD2 covers 9 bases. Losses at the gene ends were 0 bases for V and 3 bases for J; bases not matched to a gene: 4. The CDR3 has 16 residues. Germline-derived CDR1 and CDR2 are SGDLS and YYNGEE. The CDR3 loop reads CASSVGPSGDYNEQFF. The CDR3 DNA sequence: TGTGCCAGCAGCGTAGGTCCTAGCGGGGACTACAATGAGCAGTTCTTC.